These 21 T cell receptor beta chains were all obtained from the same sample, sequenced in a study of shared clonotypes between healthy human individuals. In the naive CD8 group, cells lacked CD45RO and were positively selected for CCR7, so terminally differentiated effector memory CD45RA+ cells were left out. The table came from immunoSEQ multiplex PCR; TCRdb's copy has only in-frame clones and leaves some out. This table has about 2 million clones, about 95% appearing once. Sequencing was done on a sample of naive CD8+ T cells sorted from blood. All receptors come from a man younger than 35 in good health.

This clone was seen just once. V gene TRBV10-3 combines with J gene TRBJ2-2; 13 bases match TRBD2. Germline V gene lookup returns CDR1 ENHRY and CDR2 SYGVKD. V shed 2 bases and J 2 bases; nucleotides not matched to a gene: 5. The CDR3 covers 18 residues. CDR3 coding DNA: TGTGCCATCAGTGAGGGGGGACTAGCGGGGATAAACACCGGGGAGCTGTTTTTT. Amino acids: CAISEGGLAGINTGELFF.

The chain joins TRBV7-2 to TRBJ1-6; D is perhaps TRBD1 (5 bases). The CDR3 is made up of 17 amino acids. Trimming removed 3 bases from V and 1 base from J, with 13 bases in between. Germline assignment: CDR1 SGHTA and CDR2 FQGNSA. Here the CDR3 DNA reads TGTGCCAGCAGCTTCACCCAACGACAGTCCTATAATTCACCCCTCCACTTT. It is translated as CASSFTQRQSYNSPLHF.

J is TRBJ2-5 and V is TRBV27; 8 bases line up with TRBD2. The CDR3 consists of 16 residues. The germline gives CDR1 MNHEY, CDR2 SMNVEV (reference sequence). Unmatched junction bases numbered 11, after V lost 5 bases and J lost 3 bases. The CDR3 region is CASSPHPAGVEETQYF. The CDR3 DNA is TGTGCCAGCAGTCCACACCCAGCGGGGGTGGAAGAGACCCAGTACTTC.

The chain has TRBV4-1 and TRBJ2-1; 8 nucleotides agree with TRBD1. Germline V gives CDR1 MGHRA, CDR2 YSYEKL. The junction had 6 bases not matched to a gene; V was cut back by 4 bases and J by 7 bases. CDR3 length: 14 residues. The CDR3 DNA reads as TGCGCCAGCAGCCTTCGGACAGGGAGGAATGAGCAGTTCTTC. This sequence encodes CASSLRTGRNEQFF.

The chain carries TRBV29-1 and TRBJ2-3; TRBD2 agrees at 11 bases. The CDR3 contains 15 residues. Germline V CDR1 and CDR2: SQVTM, ANQGSEA. V was clipped by 2 bases and J by 8 bases; unmatched bases: 9. The CDR3 nucleotides read TGCAGCGTTGAATTAGCGGGAGGGGGCAGAGGTACGCAGTATTTT. Translated, it gives CSVELAGGGRGTQYF.

V gene TRBV10-2 combines with J gene TRBJ2-1; 10 bases align to TRBD2. The CDR3 covers 15 residues. Trimming removed 5 bases from V and 4 bases from J; junction bases left unmatched: 5. Germline V gene data show CDR1 as WSHSY and CDR2 as SAAADI. In DNA, the CDR3 is TGCGCCAGCAGTCGGCTAGCGGGGGAGTACAATGAGCAGTTCTTC. Its translation is CASSRLAGEYNEQFF.

This chain uses TRBV19 with TRBJ1-4; D uncertain. The CDR3 contains 12 residues. Germline lookup yields CDR1 LNHDA and CDR2 SQIVND (reference sequence). Trimming left V 3 bases short and J 5 bases short, with 4 bases between. CDR3 DNA: TGTGCCAGTAGTATTTTAAATGAAAAACTGTTTTTT. Protein sequence: CASSILNEKLFF.

The V gene is TRBV4-1, the J gene TRBJ1-1, with a possible D match to TRBD1 (5 bases). There are 14 residues in the CDR3. V was clipped by 0 bases and J by 8 bases, with 13 bases between them. Germline V gene data show CDR1 as MGHRA and CDR2 as YSYEKL. The CDR3 is CASSQDPRAGEAFF. CDR3 DNA: TGCGCCAGCAGCCAAGATCCCAGGGCGGGCGAAGCTTTCTTT.

V is TRBV11-2 and J is TRBJ2-1; TRBD1 agrees at 8 bases. The V and J ends lost 4 bases and 8 bases, in that order; junction bases with no gene match: 7. Germline CDR1 SGHAT, CDR2 FQNNGV. There are 14 residues in the CDR3. DNA of the CDR3: TGTGCCAGCAGCTCAGGGACAGGCGGTTATGAGCAGTTCTTC. Translated, it gives CASSSGTGGYEQFF.

This clone occurred a few times. CDR3 in amino acids: CASSLLTARSNSPLHF. CDR3 sequence (DNA): TGTGCCAGCAGTCTCCTGACAGCCCGATCAAATTCACCCCTCCACTTT. The chain has TRBV27 and TRBJ1-6; tentative D call: TRBD1 (5 bases). V was trimmed by 5 bases and J by 7 bases, leaving 18 bases between them. Germline V gene data show CDR1 as MNHEY and CDR2 as SMNVEV (reference sequence). CDR3 length: 16 amino acids.

J is TRBJ2-3 and V is TRBV5-6; D unresolved. Germline assignment: CDR1 SGHDT and CDR2 YYEEEE. There are 16 residues in the CDR3. V gave up 5 bases and J gave up 0 bases, with 16 bases separating them. CDR3 DNA sequence: TGTGCCAGCAGTTTCCCCGGCGATCTTAGCACAGATACGCAGTATTTT. Translating gives CASSFPGDLSTDTQYF.

The genes are TRBV6-6 and TRBJ1-3; D uncertain. The CDR3 contains 13 residues. The germline V gene has CDR1 MNHNY and CDR2 SVGAGI (reference sequence). The ends were cut back, 7 bases at V and 3 bases at J, with 10 bases in the middle. The CDR3 spells CASTESLGNTIYF. The CDR3 DNA sequence: TGTGCCAGCACCGAGTCCCTTGGAAACACCATATATTTT.

The chain uses TRBV11-3 and TRBJ1-3; the D gene is possibly TRBD1 (5 bases). Germline values: CDR1 SGHNT, CDR2 YENEEA. CDR3 size: 14 residues. Trimming shortened V by 2 bases and J by 7 bases, and 12 bases separated the two germline ends. The chain's CDR3 is CASSLRGGRNTIYF. As DNA, the CDR3 is TGTGCCAGCAGCTTACGCGGGGGTAGGAACACCATATATTTT. The variable domain in full, completed from reference TRBV11-3 and TRBJ1-3, reads EAGVVQSPRYKIIEKKQPVAFWCNPISGHNTLYWYLQNLGQGPELLIRYENEEAVDDSQLPKDRFSAERLKGVDSTLKIQPAELGDSAVYLCASSLRGGRNTIYFGEGSWLTVV.

The rearrangement links TRBV5-1 to TRBJ2-7; TRBD1 is a possible D gene (6 bases). V dropped 4 bases and J dropped 3 bases, with 14 bases sitting between them. The CDR3 loop spans 14 amino acids. CDR1 and CDR2 from the germline V gene are SGHRS and YFSETQ. This chain's CDR3 is CASSPVDSFYEQYF. The CDR3 DNA follows: TGCGCCAGCAGCCCTGTGGACAGCTTCTACGAGCAGTACTTC.

The chain is built from TRBV6-1 and TRBJ2-7; D is possibly TRBD1 or TRBD2 (7 bases each). Germline V CDR1 and CDR2: MNHNS, SASEGT. CDR3 size: 15 residues. Between the trimmed V and J ends, which lost 7 bases and 4 bases, there was a span of 20 bases. The CDR3 reads CASKEGRGLLYEQYF. In nucleotides, the CDR3 is TGTGCCAGCAAAGAAGGGAGGGGGCTACTATACGAGCAGTACTTC.

The V and J genes are TRBV6-5 and TRBJ2-3; 7 bases map to TRBD1. Germline CDR1 MNHEY, CDR2 SVGAGI. The CDR3 totals 16 residues. The J segment lost 0 bases and the V segment lost 0 bases, leaving 3 bases of the junction unmatched. Here the CDR3 DNA reads TGTGCCAGCAGTTACTCCACAGGGGACAGCACAGATACGCAGTATTTT. Residues: CASSYSTGDSTDTQYF.

This clone was counted between two and nine times. The V call is TRBV12-1, the J call TRBJ2-7; the table calls TRBD2, which could not be checked here. TRBV12-1 is listed as a pseudogene. CDR3 length: 13 amino acids. The CDR3 DNA reads TGTGCCAGCAGCCCCGGCTCCAAGCGGGAGCAGTACTTC. Its protein is CASSPGSKREQYF.

The chain has TRBV5-4 and TRBJ1-2, with D perhaps TRBD1 (5 bases). CDR1 and CDR2 (germline): SGHNT, YYREEE (reference sequence). V was cut by 0 bases and J by 5 bases, with 8 bases left in between. The CDR3 covers 13 residues. The CDR3 sequence: CASSLVGAYGYTF. CDR3 bases: TGTGCCAGCAGCTTGGTTGGGGCATATGGCTACACCTTC.

The chain recombines TRBV5-6 with TRBJ2-7, with TRBD1 identical over 7 bases. The V gene's germline CDR1 is SGHDT and CDR2 YYEEEE. The junction had 5 bases not matched to a gene; V was cut back by 2 bases and J by 6 bases. This CDR3 has 13 residues. CDR3 region: CASSLQGHAEQYF. The DNA for the CDR3 is TGTGCCAGCAGCTTACAGGGGCATGCCGAGCAGTACTTC.

This chain's CDR3 is CASSPSDSYEQYF. In DNA form, the CDR3 reads TGTGCCAGCAGCCCTTCGGACTCCTACGAGCAGTACTTC. The chain links TRBV6-1 to TRBJ2-7; unclear D gene. Trimming cost V 6 bases and J 0 bases, with 9 bases left between them. Germline V gene sequence: CDR1 MNHNS, CDR2 SASEGT. The CDR3 extends over 13 amino acids.

The chain couples TRBV10-1 to TRBJ1-3, with 8 bases aligning to TRBD1. This CDR3 is built from 18 residues. Per the germline V gene, CDR1 is WNHNN and CDR2 is SYGVQD (reference sequence). V trimming: 6 bases; J trimming: 2 bases; junction bases outside the gene matches: 15. In nucleotides, the CDR3 is TGCGCCAGCAGCGAAACCCGGGGCCAGGGGGCCGCTGGAAACACCATATATTTT. Amino acid sequence: CASSETRGQGAAGNTIYF.